Detailed here is one T cell receptor (beta chain). What it recognizes is unknown. In germline, CDR1 is SGHDT, CDR2 YYEEEE. The CDR3 sequence is 12 residues long. Trimming removed 1 base from V and 8 bases from J, with 7 bases in between. Each cell subset's genomic DNA was divided evenly among several immunoSEQ plates. Produced via immunoSEQ multiplex PCR; TCRdb's table is partial and in-frame only. The repertoire holds roughly 300,000 clones, 80% to 90% seen once, with around 16% in the top ten. The entry originates in a study of shared clonotypes between healthy human individuals. Overall study results and limits: Sampling covered nothing but blood. Tissue TCR repertoires likely differ from those found in blood.

The gene calls are TRBV5-6 and TRBJ2-1, with D uncertain. Sequences were obtained from memory CD8+ T cells sorted from blood. Subset here: CD45RO+ cells pooled with CCR7-negative TemRA cells. This TCR came from a man between 18 and 29 years old in good health. CDR3 sequence reads: CASSLSHHEQFF. The CDR3 coding sequence is TGTGCCAGCAGCTTGTCCCACCATGAGCAGTTCTTC.